This T cell receptor beta chain originates from a study of blood T cell repertoires in COVID-19. The CDR3 sequence is 15 residues long. Per the germline V gene, CDR1 is LGHNT and CDR2 is FRNRAP. V dropped 1 base and J dropped 6 bases, with 13 bases sitting between them. The assay was immunoSEQ multiplex PCR, and TCRdb's table has in-frame clones only and misses some. The sample shows about 200,000 clones, 80% of them seen only once. The V and J genes are TRBV12-5 and TRBJ2-1; D may be TRBD2 (6 bases). The receptor's source is a man aged 60 to 69 with acute or convalescent COVID-19. The sample taken for sequencing was peripheral blood. As DNA, the CDR3 is TGTGCTAGTGGTTTGGGGACTATTTCGGGCAATGAGCAGTTCTTC. This codes for CASGLGTISGNEQFF.